The 3 T cell receptor beta chains reported below all come from one sample, sequenced in a study of beta chain features in type 1 diabetes. Since all of the isolated RNA was reverse transcribed, expressed TCRB transcripts were what got sequenced. The protocol was immunoSEQ multiplex PCR, while the TCRdb copy is restricted to in-frame clones and leaves out a portion. Among 350,000 to 450,000 clones listed, more than 12% were seen once. The sequencing sample was made of naive CD4+ T cells from blood. The receptors shown here come from a woman aged 18-29 years in good health.

The sample holds a few counts of this clone. The chain joins TRBV2 to TRBJ2-2; a weak D match, TRBD2 (5 bases). CDR1 SNHLY and CDR2 FYNNEI come from the germline V gene. This CDR3 spans 14 amino acids. V shed 6 bases and J shed 5 bases, with 13 bases lying between them. The CDR3 spells CASREDPGTGELFF. The CDR3 coding sequence is TGTGCCAGCAGGGAGGACCCGGGAACCGGGGAGCTGTTTTTT.

The V gene is TRBV30, the J gene TRBJ2-7, with 7 bases fitting TRBD2. Trimming at V came to 1 base and at J to 0 bases, leaving 6 bases not matched to a gene. Per germline, CDR1 GTSNPN and CDR2 SVGIG (reference sequence). This CDR3 spans 15 amino acids. The CDR3 region has the DNA TGTGCCTGGAGTGATGGGGGACTAAACTCCTACGAGCAGTACTTC. Translated, it gives CAWSDGGLNSYEQYF.

V gene TRBV9 combines with J gene TRBJ2-5; D unclear. Deletions cut 7 bases from V and 1 base from J, with 5 bases between. CDR3 length: 11 residues. Germline V lookup: CDR1 SGDLS, CDR2 YYNGEE. The CDR3 sequence is CASAVQETQYF. The CDR3, as DNA: TGTGCCAGCGCAGTCCAAGAGACCCAGTACTTC.